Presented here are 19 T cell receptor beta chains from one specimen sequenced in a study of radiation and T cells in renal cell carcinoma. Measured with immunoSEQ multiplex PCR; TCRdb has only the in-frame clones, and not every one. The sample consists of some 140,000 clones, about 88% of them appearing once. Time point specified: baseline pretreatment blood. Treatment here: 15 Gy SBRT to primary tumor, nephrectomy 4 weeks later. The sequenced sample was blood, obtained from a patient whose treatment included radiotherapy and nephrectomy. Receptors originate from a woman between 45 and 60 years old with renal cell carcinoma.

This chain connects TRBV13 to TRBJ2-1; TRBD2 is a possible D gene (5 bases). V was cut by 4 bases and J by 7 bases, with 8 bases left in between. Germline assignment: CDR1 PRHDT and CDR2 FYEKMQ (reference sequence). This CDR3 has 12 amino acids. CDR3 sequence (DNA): TGTGCCAGCAGCTCGGAGCGGAATGAGCAGTTCTTC. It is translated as CASSSERNEQFF.

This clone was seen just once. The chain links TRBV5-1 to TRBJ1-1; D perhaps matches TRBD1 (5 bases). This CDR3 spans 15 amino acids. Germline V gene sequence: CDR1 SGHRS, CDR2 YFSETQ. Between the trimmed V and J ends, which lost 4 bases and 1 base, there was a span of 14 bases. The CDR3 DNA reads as TGCGCCAGCAGCGGAAGCCCAACAGGGAACACTGAAGCTTTCTTT. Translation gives CASSGSPTGNTEAFF.

The CDR3 reads CASPQKVGRSEQYF. In nucleotides, the CDR3 is TGTGCCAGCCCCCAAAAGGTTGGAAGGAGCGAGCAGTACTTC. The chain is built from TRBV11-2 and TRBJ2-7; D is unclear. Germline CDR1 and CDR2: SGHAT and FQNNGV. V was clipped by 8 bases and J by 6 bases, with 20 bases between them. CDR3 length equals 14 residues.

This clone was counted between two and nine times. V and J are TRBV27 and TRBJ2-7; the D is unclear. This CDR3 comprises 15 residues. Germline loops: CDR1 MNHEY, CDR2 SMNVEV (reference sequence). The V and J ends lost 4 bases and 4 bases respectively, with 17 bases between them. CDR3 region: CASSWQAQRLYEQYF. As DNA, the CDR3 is TGTGCCAGCAGTTGGCAGGCGCAGAGACTTTACGAGCAGTACTTC.

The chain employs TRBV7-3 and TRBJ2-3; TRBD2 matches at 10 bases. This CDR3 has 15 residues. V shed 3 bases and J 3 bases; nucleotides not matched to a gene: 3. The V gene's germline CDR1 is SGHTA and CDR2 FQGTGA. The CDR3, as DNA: TGTGCCAGCAGCTTGAGCGGGGGGGCTACAGATACGCAGTATTTT. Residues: CASSLSGGATDTQYF.

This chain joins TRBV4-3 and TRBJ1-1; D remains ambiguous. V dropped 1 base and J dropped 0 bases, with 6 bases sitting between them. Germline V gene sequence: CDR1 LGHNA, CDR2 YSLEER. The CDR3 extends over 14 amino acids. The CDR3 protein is CASSQGLMNTEAFF. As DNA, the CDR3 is TGCGCCAGCAGCCAAGGACTCATGAACACTGAAGCTTTCTTT.

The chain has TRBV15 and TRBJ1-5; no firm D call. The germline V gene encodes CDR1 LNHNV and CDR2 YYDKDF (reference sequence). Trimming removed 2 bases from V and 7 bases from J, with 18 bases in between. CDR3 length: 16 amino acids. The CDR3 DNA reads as TGTGCCACCAGCAGATCCGAGGCCGGCGGGGTACAGCCCCAGCATTTT. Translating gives CATSRSEAGGVQPQHF.

Here the CDR3 reads CASTEHLSTGELFF. As DNA, the CDR3 is TGTGCCAGCACCGAACACTTGAGCACCGGGGAGCTGTTTTTT. The genes are TRBV9 and TRBJ2-2; no clear D. The CDR3 totals 14 residues. Germline V gene lookup returns CDR1 SGDLS and CDR2 YYNGEE. Between the trimmed V and J ends, which lost 6 bases and 4 bases, there was a span of 13 bases. The variable domain in full, with the rest retrieved from reference TRBV9 and TRBJ2-2, is DSGVTQTPKHLITATGQRVTLRCSPRSGDLSVYWYQQSLDQGLQFLIQYYNGEERAKGNILERFSAQQFPDLHSELNLSSLELGDSALYFCASTEHLSTGELFFGEGSRLTVL.

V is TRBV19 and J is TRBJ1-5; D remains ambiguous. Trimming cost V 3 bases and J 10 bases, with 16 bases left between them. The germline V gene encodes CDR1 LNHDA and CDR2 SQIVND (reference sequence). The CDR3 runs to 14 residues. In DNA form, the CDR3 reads TGTGCCAGTAGTATCATGGCCGAACCGACACCCCAGCATTTT. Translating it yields CASSIMAEPTPQHF. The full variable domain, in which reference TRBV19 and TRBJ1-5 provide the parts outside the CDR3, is DGGITQSPKYLFRKEGQNVTLSCEQNLNHDAMYWYRQDPGQGLRLIYYSQIVNDFQKGDIAEGYSVSREKKESFPLTVTSAQKNPTAFYLCASSIMAEPTPQHFGDGTRLSIL.

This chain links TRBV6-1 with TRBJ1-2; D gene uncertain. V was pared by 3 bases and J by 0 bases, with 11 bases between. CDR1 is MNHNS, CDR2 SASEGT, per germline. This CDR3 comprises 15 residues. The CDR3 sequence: CASSDPHKANYGYTF. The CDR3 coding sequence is TGTGCCAGCAGTGACCCACACAAAGCTAACTATGGCTACACCTTC.

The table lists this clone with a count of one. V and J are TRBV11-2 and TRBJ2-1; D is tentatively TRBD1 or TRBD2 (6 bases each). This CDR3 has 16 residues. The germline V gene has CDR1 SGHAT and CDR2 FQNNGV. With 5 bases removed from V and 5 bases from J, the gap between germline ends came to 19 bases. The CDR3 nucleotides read TGTGCCAGCAGCCCAAACCGTGGGGGGCCGCACAATGAGCAGTTCTTC. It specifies CASSPNRGGPHNEQFF.

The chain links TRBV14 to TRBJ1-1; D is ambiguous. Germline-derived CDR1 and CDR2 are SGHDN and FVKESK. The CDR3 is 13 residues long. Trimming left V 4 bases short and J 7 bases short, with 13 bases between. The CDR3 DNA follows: TGTGCCAGCAGCCCAGGCTATGTTGGTGAAGCTTTCTTT. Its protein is CASSPGYVGEAFF.

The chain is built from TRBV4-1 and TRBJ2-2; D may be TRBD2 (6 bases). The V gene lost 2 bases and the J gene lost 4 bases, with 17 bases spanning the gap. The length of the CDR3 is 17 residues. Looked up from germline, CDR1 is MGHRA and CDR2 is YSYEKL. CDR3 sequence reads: CASSQPRGLSSTGELFF. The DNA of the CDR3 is TGCGCCAGCAGCCAACCTAGGGGACTCTCCAGCACCGGGGAGCTGTTTTTT.

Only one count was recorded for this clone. The DNA of the CDR3 is TGTGCCAGCAGCAAGCTACAGGGTCCCCTCCACTTT. Residues: CASSKLQGPLHF. V and J are TRBV7-8 and TRBJ1-6, with TRBD1 as a possible D gene (6 bases). The CDR3 covers 12 residues. V dropped 5 bases and J dropped 13 bases, with 12 bases sitting between them. Germline V gene data show CDR1 as SGHVS and CDR2 as FQNEAQ.

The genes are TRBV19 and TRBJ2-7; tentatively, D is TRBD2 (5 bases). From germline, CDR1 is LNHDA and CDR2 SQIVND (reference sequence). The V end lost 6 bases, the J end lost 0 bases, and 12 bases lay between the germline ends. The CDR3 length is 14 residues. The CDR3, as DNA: TGTGCCAGTAGGGACGGTGGGAGCTCCTACGAGCAGTACTTC. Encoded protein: CASRDGGSSYEQYF.

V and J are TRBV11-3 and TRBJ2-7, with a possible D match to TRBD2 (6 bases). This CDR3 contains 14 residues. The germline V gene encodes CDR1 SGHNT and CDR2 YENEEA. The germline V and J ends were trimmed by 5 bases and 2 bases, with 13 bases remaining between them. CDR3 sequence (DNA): TGTGCCAGCAGCCTTCTTAGCGGAGCCTACGAGCAGTACTTC. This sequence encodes CASSLLSGAYEQYF.

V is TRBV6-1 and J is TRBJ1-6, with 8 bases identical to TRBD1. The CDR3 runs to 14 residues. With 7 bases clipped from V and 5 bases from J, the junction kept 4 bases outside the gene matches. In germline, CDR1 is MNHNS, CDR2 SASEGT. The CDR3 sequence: CASTRDRHNSPLHF. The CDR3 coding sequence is TGTGCCAGCACCCGGGACAGGCATAATTCACCCCTCCACTTT.

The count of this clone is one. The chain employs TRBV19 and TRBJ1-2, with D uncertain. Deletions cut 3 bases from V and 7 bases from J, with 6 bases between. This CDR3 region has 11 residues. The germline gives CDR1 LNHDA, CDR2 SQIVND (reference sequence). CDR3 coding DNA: TGTGCCAGTAGTATTGGGGTTGGCTACACCTTC. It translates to CASSIGVGYTF.

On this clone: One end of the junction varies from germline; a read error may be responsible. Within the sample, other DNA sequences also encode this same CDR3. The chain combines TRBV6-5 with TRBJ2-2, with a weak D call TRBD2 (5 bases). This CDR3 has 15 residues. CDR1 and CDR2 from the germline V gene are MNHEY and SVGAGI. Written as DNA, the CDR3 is TGCGCCAGCAGTTACTCGAGGGAAAACACCGGGGAGCTGTTTTTT. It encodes CASSYSRENTGELFF.